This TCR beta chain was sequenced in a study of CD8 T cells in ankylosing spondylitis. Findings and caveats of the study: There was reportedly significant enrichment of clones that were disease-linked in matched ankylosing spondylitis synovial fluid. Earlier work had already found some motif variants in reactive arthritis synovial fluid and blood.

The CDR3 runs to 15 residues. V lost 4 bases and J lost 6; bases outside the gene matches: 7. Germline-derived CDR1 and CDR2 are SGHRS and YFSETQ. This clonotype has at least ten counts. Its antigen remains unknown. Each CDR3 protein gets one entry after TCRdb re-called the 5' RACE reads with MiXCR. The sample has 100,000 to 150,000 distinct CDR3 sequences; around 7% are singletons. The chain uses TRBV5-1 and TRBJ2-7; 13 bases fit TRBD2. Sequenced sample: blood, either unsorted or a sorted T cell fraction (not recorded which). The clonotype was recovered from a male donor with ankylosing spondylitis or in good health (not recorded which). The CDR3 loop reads CASSIGLAGAAEQYF. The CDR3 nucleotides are TGCGCCAGCAGCATCGGACTAGCGGGAGCTGCCGAGCAGTACTTC.